This T cell receptor beta chain came from a study of CD8 T cells in ankylosing spondylitis (dated by TCRdb to about 2017). Regarding the study in general: To find TCR variants linked to disease, the study profiled T cell receptor beta repertoires in ankylosing spondylitis patients and healthy donors. Peripheral blood samples were taken, and synovial fluid was additionally collected from ankylosing spondylitis patients. The full study cohort comprised 20 to 30 ankylosing spondylitis patients and 110 or so healthy donors.

Here is what the overall study found, with its caveats: The disease-linked clones were reported to be significantly enriched in matched synovial fluid samples from ankylosing spondylitis patients. A TCR beta motif made up of eight or nine highly homologous amino acid variants appeared to be characteristic of blood from ankylosing spondylitis patients. Some motif variants were previously reported in synovial fluid and blood of reactive arthritis patients, suggesting common disease-initiation mechanisms. A CD8+ phenotype was shown by the disease-linked clones, which were found at relatively low frequencies in peripheral blood.

Its CDR3 holds 13 amino acids, cysteine through phenylalanine. Solely the CDR3 DNA is kept, with 39 bases framed from the first base. V loses 3 bases of germline sequence and J loses 2 bases, and the interval between the two ends is 8 bases. CDR1 SGHNT and CDR2 YYREEE were looked up in the germline V gene (reference sequence). This sample was sequenced with an Illumina HiSeq 2500. Quantitative 5'-RACE with molecular barcodes was the method used to prepare the TCR beta libraries. The authors processed their data as follows. Disease-linked TCR variants were identified with a new computational method built on a probabilistic model of VDJ rearrangement. The raw public reads went through TCRdb reprocessing: fastp at Q25, MiXCR clone calling, in-frame beta chains kept. Identical CDR3 protein sequences are pooled into one entry, listed with their most common genes and DNA. TCRdb, rather than the study authors, made the V and J calls. The sample yields around 250,000 distinct CDR3 sequences; approximately 11% were counted once. The ten largest clones capture 5.5% to 8% of the sample.

A word on this clonotype: Its antigen target is currently unknown. No qualities accompany the bases; no much larger clone lies one base away.

This receptor was obtained from a male donor with ankylosing spondylitis or in good health (not recorded which). The sample was blood, either unsorted or a sorted T cell fraction (not recorded which). The chain was built from TRBV5-4 and TRBJ1-2; TRBD1 is a possible D gene, resting on 6 matching bases. The DNA reads as follows: TGTGCCAGCAGCTGGGACACCAACTATGGCTACACCTTC. Its coded protein is CASSWDTNYGYTF.